This paragraph reports one TCR beta chain. As yet, its antigen is unknown. The sample is drawn from a study of Ad26.COV2.S vaccination and SARS-CoV-2 variants. Study as a whole: The donor was enrolled in the Ad26.COV2.S arm of the COV1001 trial. Study-wide results and limits: Spike-specific TCR breadth was greater in vaccine than placebo recipients. Vaccine and placebo groups showed comparable non-spike TCR breadth.

Sample treatment: roughly 18 received Ad26.COV2.S at low or high dose, single or two shots; about 5 received placebo; per-sample allocation not given. Each sample was drawn 63 days after the first injection (of vaccine or placebo). Using immunoSEQ multiplex PCR, the repertoire was profiled, and TCRdb retains in-frame clones only, with some absent. Of under 600,000 clones in the sample, roughly nine tenths were seen once. Deletions cut 6 bases from V and 0 bases from J, with 9 bases between. The CDR3 loop spans 14 amino acids. Germline CDR1 is LNHDA and CDR2 is SQIVND (reference sequence). The V gene is TRBV19, the J gene TRBJ1-5, with D hard to call. This receptor was identified in a person between 18 and 59 years old who received the Ad26.COV2.S COVID-19 vaccine or a placebo. The input for sequencing was peripheral blood, taken in a trial of Ad26.COV2.S vaccine versus placebo. In DNA, the CDR3 is TGTGCCAGTAGGGGGAGGGATAGCAATCAGCCCCAGCATTTT. This gives the protein CASRGRDSNQPQHF.